This TCR beta chain was retrieved from a study of early T cells in non-severe SARS-CoV-2 infection. The overall study: Chains were not paired, and sequencing was done on bulk RNA from unsorted whole blood.

V lost 3 bases and J lost 7, with 18 bases in between. Germline V CDR1 and CDR2: SGHNT, YENEEA. This CDR3 region has 16 residues. In the library, individual cDNA molecules carried attached unique molecular identifiers. TCRdb re-derived calls from the 5' RACE reads in MiXCR, one entry per CDR3 protein. The sample lists 40,000 to 60,000 distinct CDR3 sequences; around 9.5% were seen once. Points from the study as a whole: The study's VDJdb matching favored anti-spike CD8 responses and missed private and CD4 specificities.

This clonotype was recorded many times. Its antigen is unidentified. The source of this sequence is an adult who was a healthcare worker with PCR-confirmed SARS-CoV-2 infection or an uninfected control (not recorded which). V is TRBV11-3 and J is TRBJ2-2; D tentatively reads TRBD1 or TRBD2 (5 bases each). The specimen was whole blood. CDR3 DNA sequence: TGTGCCAGCAGCTTCGAACCCTTTGGGACGGACGGGGAGCTGTTTTTT. It codes for CASSFEPFGTDGELFF.